These T cell receptor beta chains were read from a single sample in a study of human T cells and chemical hapten exposure. TCRdb fed the RACE reads into MiXCR, producing one record per CDR3 protein. The sample lists tens of thousands of distinct CDR3 sequences; 32% were seen once. The specimen was whole blood, collected in connection with sensitization to the hapten diphenylcyclopropenone (DPC). The receptors originated from a man between 40 and 49 years old with alopecia areata. Some clones in this sample may be carry-over from other donors' samples. CDR3s include the opening cysteine and the closing phenylalanine or tryptophan. The D gene is left open where the match is weak. Some rows have no size entry. The others give once, few or many, or a class for an expanded clone.

V,J,length,D,size,CDR3,DNA
TRBV13,TRBJ2-3,15,.,.,CASSLDGRNTDTQYF,TGTGCCAGCAGCCTCGACGGGAGAAACACAGATACGCAGTATTTT
TRBV12-3/TRBV12-4,TRBJ1-2,15,.,few,CASSLKSAPSYGYTF,TGTGCCAGCAGTTTAAAGAGTGCGCCCAGCTATGGCTACACCTTC
TRBV10-3,TRBJ2-5,11,.,.,CAISEAETQYF,TGTGCCATCAGTGAGGCAGAGACCCAGTACTTC
TRBV7-3,TRBJ2-3,18,TRBD2,few,CASSSGLAGDPSTDTQYF,TGTGCCAGCAGCTCGGGACTAGCGGGAGATCCTAGCACAGATACGCAGTATTTT
TRBV6-1,TRBJ2-3,18,TRBD2,.,CASSPGGTSGSSTDTQYF,TGTGCCAGCAGCCCTGGGGGGACTAGCGGGAGTAGCACAGATACGCAGTATTTT
TRBV6-1,TRBJ2-5,15,.,.,CASSENRVGGETQYF,TGTGCCAGCAGTGAGAACAGGGTGGGAGGAGAGACCCAGTACTTC
TRBV20-1,TRBJ2-5,13,.,few,CSARSWGQETQYF,TGCAGTGCTAGAAGTTGGGGACAAGAGACCCAGTACTTC
TRBV3-1,TRBJ2-1,15,TRBD2,.,CASSQGLAVGNEQFF,TGTGCCAGCAGCCAGGGACTAGCGGTGGGCAATGAGCAGTTCTTC
TRBV6-2/TRBV6-3,TRBJ2-6,15,.,.,CASSYGLSGANVLTF,TGTGCCAGCAGTTACGGGCTCTCTGGGGCCAACGTCCTGACTTTC
TRBV24-1,TRBJ2-3,15,.,.,CATSDPSGSTDTQYF,TGTGCCACCAGTGATCCAAGCGGGAGCACAGATACGCAGTATTTT
TRBV12-3/TRBV12-4,TRBJ2-3,14,.,few,CASSSHGGTDTQYF,TGTGCCAGCAGTTCCCACGGAGGCACAGATACGCAGTATTTT
TRBV6-6,TRBJ2-1,19,.,few,CASSYPIFPGSNSYNEQFF,TGTGCCAGCAGTTACCCCATTTTTCCGGGCTCCAACTCCTACAATGAGCAGTTCTTC
TRBV28,TRBJ2-1,11,.,few,CASSPGTLQFF,TGTGCCAGCAGCCCCGGGACTTTGCAGTTCTTC
TRBV6-5,TRBJ1-1,15,.,few,CASSYLSGGVTEAFF,TGTGCCAGCAGTTACTTGTCCGGAGGGGTCACTGAAGCTTTCTTT
TRBV4-1,TRBJ2-1,14,.,few,CASSQGSRSDEQFF,TGCGCCAGCAGCCAAGGGAGCAGGTCGGATGAGCAGTTCTTC
TRBV2,TRBJ2-2,16,.,few,CASSDPGTPGTGELFF,TGTGCCAGCAGTGACCCCGGGACTCCGGGGACCGGGGAGCTGTTTTTT
TRBV5-6,TRBJ1-2,15,.,.,CASSPPGPGDYGYTF,TGTGCCAGCAGCCCACCGGGGCCGGGGGACTATGGCTACACCTTC
TRBV28,TRBJ2-1,15,TRBD2,few,CASSFRTSSSNEQFF,TGTGCCAGCAGTTTCAGGACTAGTAGTAGCAATGAGCAGTTCTTC
TRBV12-3/TRBV12-4,TRBJ2-5,14,TRBD2,few,CASGVAGAPETQYF,TGTGCCAGCGGAGTAGCGGGAGCCCCTGAGACCCAGTACTTC
TRBV7-8,TRBJ2-1,12,TRBD1,few,CASSFTQGVQFF,TGTGCCAGCAGCTTCACACAGGGGGTGCAGTTCTTC
TRBV7-9,TRBJ2-7,13,.,few,CASSLVGNYEQYF,TGTGCCAGCAGCTTGGTAGGGAACTACGAGCAGTACTTC
TRBV4-3,TRBJ2-7,15,TRBD1,.,CASSQGQTGNYEQYF,TGCGCCAGCAGCCAGGGCCAGACAGGGAACTACGAGCAGTACTTC
TRBV6-2/TRBV6-3,TRBJ1-5,16,.,.,CASSPAQGTSNQPQHF,TGTGCCAGCAGTCCCGCCCAGGGGACTAGCAATCAGCCCCAGCATTTT
TRBV6-1,TRBJ1-3,15,TRBD1,.,CASSPKGATGNTIYF,TGTGCCAGCAGTCCTAAGGGGGCGACTGGAAACACCATATATTTT
TRBV4-3,TRBJ2-3,13,.,.,CASSHAAADTQYF,TGCGCCAGCAGCCACGCCGCGGCAGATACGCAGTATTTT
TRBV7-8,TRBJ1-5,16,.,.,CASSLGFRGSNQPQHF,TGTGCCAGCAGCTTAGGTTTCAGGGGCTCCAATCAGCCCCAGCATTTT
TRBV2,TRBJ1-4,14,.,few,CASSVYSSNEKLFF,TGTGCCAGCAGTGTATACAGTTCAAATGAAAAACTGTTTTTT
TRBV12-3/TRBV12-4,TRBJ1-3,13,.,few,CASSLAQGNTIYF,TGTGCCAGCAGTTTAGCGCAAGGAAACACCATATATTTT
TRBV12-3/TRBV12-4,TRBJ2-3,14,TRBD2,.,CASRVAGDADTQYF,TGTGCCAGCAGGGTAGCGGGAGATGCAGATACGCAGTATTTT
TRBV6-5,TRBJ2-7,15,.,.,CASNNRGAHDYEQYF,TGTGCCAGCAACAACCGGGGGGCGCATGATTACGAGCAGTACTTC
TRBV29-1,TRBJ2-7,16,.,few,CSVGLVRGILNYEQYF,TGCAGCGTTGGATTGGTCCGCGGGATCCTTAACTACGAGCAGTACTTC
TRBV7-2,TRBJ1-5,16,TRBD1,few,CASSLGTGRRNQPQHF,TGTGCCAGCAGCTTAGGGACAGGGAGGCGCAATCAGCCCCAGCATTTT
TRBV13,TRBJ2-7,14,TRBD2,few,CASSFGRGNWEQYF,TGTGCCAGCAGCTTCGGGAGGGGGAATTGGGAGCAGTACTTC
TRBV7-2,TRBJ2-3,16,.,.,CASSLPVTKVVDTQYF,TGTGCCAGCAGCTTACCAGTCACTAAGGTAGTAGATACGCAGTATTTT
TRBV5-4,TRBJ2-7,14,TRBD1,.,CASSLVGQGNEQYF,TGTGCCAGCAGCTTGGTGGGACAGGGGAACGAGCAGTACTTC
TRBV5-1,TRBJ2-5,15,TRBD1,many,CASSLYGTGQETQYF,TGCGCCAGCAGCTTGTATGGGACAGGGCAAGAGACCCAGTACTTC
TRBV12-3/TRBV12-4,TRBJ2-7,18,TRBD2,few,CASRVGFAAAGRSYEQYF,TGTGCCAGCAGAGTGGGGTTTGCGGCAGCGGGACGATCCTACGAGCAGTACTTC
TRBV12-3/TRBV12-4,TRBJ1-3,10,.,.,CASSLDTIYF,TGTGCCAGCAGCTTAGACACCATATATTTT
TRBV6-5,TRBJ2-4,15,TRBD2,.,CASSPRTSGKNIQYF,TGTGCCAGCAGTCCCCGGACTAGCGGAAAAAACATTCAGTACTTC
TRBV7-9,TRBJ2-7,13,.,many,CASSFDEAYEQYF,TGTGCCAGCAGCTTTGACGAAGCCTACGAGCAGTACTTC
TRBV24-1,TRBJ2-1,11,.,.,CATSGLSEQFF,TGTGCCACCAGTGGACTTAGTGAGCAGTTCTTC
TRBV5-1,TRBJ2-5,16,.,.,CASSLPGTALAETQYF,TGCGCCAGCAGCCTACCCGGAACAGCCCTGGCCGAGACCCAGTACTTC
TRBV20-1,TRBJ2-1,16,TRBD2,.,CSARDIASGSWNEQFF,TGCAGTGCTAGAGATATCGCTAGCGGGAGCTGGAATGAGCAGTTCTTC
TRBV19,TRBJ1-1,14,.,few,CASSIDVQNTEAFF,TGTGCCAGTAGTATAGACGTCCAGAACACTGAAGCTTTCTTT
TRBV5-1,TRBJ1-1,15,.,few,CASSLAGTLNTEAFF,TGCGCCAGCAGCTTGGCCGGCACCCTGAACACTGAAGCTTTCTTT